The 3 T cell receptor beta chains given below trace back to one sample, sequenced in a study of shared clonotypes between healthy human individuals. Generated by immunoSEQ multiplex PCR, the TCRdb table keeps only in-frame clones and is missing some. This sample has approximately 2.5 million clones, with roughly nine tenths found just once. The sequencing input was naive CD4+ T cells sorted from blood. Subset indicated: CD45RA+ positively selected. The receptors originated from a man younger than 35 in good health.

This clone was observed once. The J gene is TRBJ2-7, the V gene TRBV10-1; tentative D call: TRBD2 (5 bases). The CDR3 is made up of 12 amino acids. Germline V gene lookup returns CDR1 WNHNN and CDR2 SYGVQD (reference sequence). Trimming left V 6 bases short and J 7 bases short, with 13 bases between. Here the CDR3 DNA reads TGCGCCAGCAGCTTCCCATCGGGGGAGCAGTACTTC. The encoded protein is CASSFPSGEQYF.

V gene TRBV30 combines with J gene TRBJ2-2; D possibly corresponds to TRBD1 (5 bases). The germline V and J ends were trimmed by 1 base and 3 bases, with 9 bases remaining between them. The length of the CDR3 is 14 residues. Germline lookup yields CDR1 GTSNPN and CDR2 SVGIG (reference sequence). Here the CDR3 DNA reads TGTGCCTGGAGTGAGGGGATTTACACCGGGGAGCTGTTTTTT. Protein product: CAWSEGIYTGELFF. Full variable domain (rest looked up from reference TRBV30 and TRBJ2-2): SQTIHQWPATLVQPVGSPLSLECTVEGTSNPNLYWYRQAAGRGLQLLFYSVGIGQISSEVPQNLSASRPQDRQFILSSKKLLLSDSGFYLCAWSEGIYTGELFFGEGSRLTVL.

In the case of this clone: Other nucleotide sequences from this sample produce the same CDR3. The chain recombines TRBV11-2 with TRBJ2-5, with D uncertain. The germline gives CDR1 SGHAT, CDR2 FQNNGV. Trimming cost V 3 bases and J 0 bases, with 2 bases left between them. The CDR3 is made up of 12 amino acids. The CDR3 region is CASSLDQETQYF. Here the CDR3 DNA reads TGTGCCAGCAGCTTGGACCAAGAGACCCAGTACTTC.